This T cell receptor (beta chain) was sequenced for a study of post-analysis software for immune sequencing data (dated by TCRdb to between 2015 and 2016). The study in broad terms: The recorded disease courses included relapsing-remitting, secondary progressive and progressive-relapsing multiple sclerosis, and some patients had no subtype annotation. Patient repertoires were compared against ten to eleven previously published healthy control repertoires from donors aged 6 to 25 years. A subset of samples was prepared in parallel using single-end sample barcoding, then pooled and co-amplified after Illumina adapter ligation.

This clonotype was observed once. Its cognate antigen has yet to be identified. Base quality data are lacking; no much larger clone is found one base away. The paper's findings and limits, for the study overall: Patients showed significantly higher frequencies than controls for a handful of TRBV segments, among them TRBV5-6, TRBV5-1 and TRBV20-1. The multiple sclerosis patient group was slightly younger than the control group. Significantly lower normalized Chao1 diversity was found in multiple sclerosis patients than in controls, suggesting substantial peripheral T-cell clonal expansion. Strong co-clustering of samples prepared in the same batch was shown by direct clustering with F measure, prompting a batch-effect correction.

Receptor libraries were prepared by PCR. TCRdb names Illumina HiSeq 2500 as the instrument used. To reduce PCR and sequencing biases, unique molecular identifiers were incorporated into the TCR beta cDNA libraries. Approximately 500,000 cDNA molecules were obtained per 1 to 10 million input T cells, so each molecule approximated one T cell. The patient libraries were prepared and sequenced using the same protocol as the earlier healthy control dataset. Samples belonging to the same batch were prepared together, multiplexed and sequenced on a shared HiSeq lane. The source study handled its data this way. Raw barcoded reads were processed with MIGEC, and single-read molecular identifier groups were discarded before consensus assembly and CDR3 extraction. Clonotype tables were post-analysed with VDJtools, and diversity was normalized by down-sampling all datasets to the smallest sample size. To correct batch-related cross-sample contamination, repertoire overlap clustering matched CDR3 amino acid sequences but not nucleotide sequences. The public reads were quality trimmed at Q25 with fastp and then assembled into clones with MiXCR by TCRdb, keeping productive beta chains. Entries that share a CDR3 protein sequence are merged under the most common genes and DNA. TCRdb's processing, not the authors' own work, is the source of the V and J calls. For this sample there are 650,000 to 850,000 distinct CDR3 sequences; approximately 57% appear just once. The biggest ten clones account for approximately 4.5% of the sample.

For this chain, trimming is 1 base at the V end and 3 bases at the J end, and the number of junction bases without a gene match is 0. The CDR3 sequence holds 12 residues, the cysteine and phenylalanine included. Only the CDR3 portion is preserved as DNA: 36 bases, with reading frame beginning at the first base. CDR1 SQVTM and CDR2 ANQGSEA were looked up in the germline V gene. To demonstrate the VDJtools post-analysis software, TCR beta repertoires were profiled from the peripheral blood of roughly 14 young patients with multiple sclerosis. The patients with multiple sclerosis were children and adolescents between about 6 and 16 years of age.

The receptor chain draws on TRBV29-1 and TRBJ2-7; a stretch of 7 junction bases matches TRBD2. Sample: blood. The TCR was taken from a girl between 5 and 17 years old with multiple sclerosis. The CDR3 protein is CSVEGEGYEQYF. The DNA is TGCAGCGTTGAAGGGGAGGGCTACGAGCAGTACTTC.